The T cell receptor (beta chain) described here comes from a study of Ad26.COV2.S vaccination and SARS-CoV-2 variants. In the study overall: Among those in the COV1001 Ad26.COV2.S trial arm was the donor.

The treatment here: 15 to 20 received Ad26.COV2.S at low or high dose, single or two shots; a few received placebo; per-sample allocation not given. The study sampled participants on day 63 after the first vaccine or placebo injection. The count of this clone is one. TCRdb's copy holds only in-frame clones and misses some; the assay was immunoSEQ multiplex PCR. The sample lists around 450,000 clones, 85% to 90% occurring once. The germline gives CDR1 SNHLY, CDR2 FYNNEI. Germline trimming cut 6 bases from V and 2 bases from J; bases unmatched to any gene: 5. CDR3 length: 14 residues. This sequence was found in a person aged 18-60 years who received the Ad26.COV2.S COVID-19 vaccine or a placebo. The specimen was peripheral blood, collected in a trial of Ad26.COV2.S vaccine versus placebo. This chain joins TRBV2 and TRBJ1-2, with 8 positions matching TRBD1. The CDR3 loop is CASSRQGPNYGYTF. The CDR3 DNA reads TGTGCCAGCAGCCGACAGGGGCCCAACTATGGCTACACCTTC.